This TCR beta chain was retrieved from a study of cytomegalovirus exposure and HLA in healthy donors. Overall study findings and caveats: CMV antigen specificity was confirmed in vitro for a few CMV-associated chains. Beyond CMV serostatus, there was no information to go on about immune exposure.

It was healthy bone marrow donors who served as donors. Whereas donors were nominally healthy upon sampling, unrecorded immune exposures were probable. This CDR3 has 16 amino acids. CDR1 is SGHNT, CDR2 YYREEE, per germline (reference sequence). Turning to this clone: Its target is unknown.

In the PCR, 60 Vbeta and 13 Jbeta primers were used. The repertoire was sequenced with immunoSEQ multiplex PCR; TCRdb's copy has only in-frame clones and lacks some. Among more than 150,000 clones listed, 82% were seen once. J is TRBJ2-5 and V is TRBV5-4; 11 positions agree with TRBD2. TRBJ2-7 explains the end of the DNA better; the J call may be wrong. Input material: PBMCs. The sequence derives from a woman aged 18-29 years in good health and CMV-seronegative. The CDR3 protein is CASSMAGTSGIYEQYF. As DNA, the CDR3 is TGTGCCAGCAGCATGGCCGGGACTAGCGGAATTTACGAGCAGTACTTC.